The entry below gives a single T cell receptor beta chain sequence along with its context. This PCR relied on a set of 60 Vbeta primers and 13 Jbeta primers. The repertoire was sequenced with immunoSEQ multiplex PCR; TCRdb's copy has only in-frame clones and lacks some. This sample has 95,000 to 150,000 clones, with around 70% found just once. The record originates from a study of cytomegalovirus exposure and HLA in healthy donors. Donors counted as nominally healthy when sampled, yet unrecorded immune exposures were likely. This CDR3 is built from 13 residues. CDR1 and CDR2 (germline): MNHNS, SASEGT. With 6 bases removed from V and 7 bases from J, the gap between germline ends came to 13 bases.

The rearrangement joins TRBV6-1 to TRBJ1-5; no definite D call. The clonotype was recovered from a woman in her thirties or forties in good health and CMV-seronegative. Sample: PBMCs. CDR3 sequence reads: CASSQYRGQPQHF. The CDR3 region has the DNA TGTGCCAGCAGCCAATACCGGGGACAGCCCCAGCATTTT.